These 24 T cell receptor beta chains were sequenced from one sample in a study of T cell responses to AZD1222 COVID-19 vaccine (dated by TCRdb to about 2021). The receptor library was made with the immunoSEQ multiplex PCR assay. TCRdb retrieved this table from immuneACCESS and kept in-frame rearrangements only. Not all clones are present; in checked studies, unresolved V genes account for under half, and no reason is known for the remainder. This sample gives 90,000 to 150,000 clones in total; around nine tenths of them show up just once. Of the sample, roughly 7% is held by the ten largest clones. In the paper's terms, the time point label means: about 28 days (+/-7) after the second vaccine dose. Sequencing used peripheral blood, obtained 28 days after the second AZD1222 dose. Receptor source: an adult who received the AZD1222 COVID-19 vaccine.

The V gene is TRBV28, the J gene TRBJ1-2; D gene unclear. Germline lookup yields CDR1 MDHEN and CDR2 SYDVKM. Trimming took 6 bases from V and 4 from J, leaving 18 bases between them. CDR3 length: 15 amino acids. The CDR3 region has the DNA TGTGCCAGCAGCTTTGCAAGGGAGCCCGTCTATGGCTACACCTTC. Translating gives CASSFAREPVYGYTF.

V and J are TRBV12-3 or TRBV12-4 and TRBJ1-4; unclear D gene. Trimming took 8 bases from V and 4 from J, leaving 5 bases between them. The CDR3 spans 11 residues. CDR3 sequence (DNA): TGTGCCAGCCAGGTTAATGAAAAACTGTTTTTT. Protein sequence: CASQVNEKLFF.

The rearrangement uses TRBV4-3 and TRBJ2-7; TRBD1 is a possible D gene (5 bases). Germline lookup yields CDR1 LGHNA and CDR2 YSLEER. The V gene lost 3 bases and the J gene lost 0 bases, with 15 bases spanning the gap. This CDR3 has 16 residues. The CDR3 loop is CASSHDARQFSYEQYF. In DNA, the CDR3 is TGCGCCAGCAGCCATGATGCCCGACAGTTCTCCTACGAGCAGTACTTC.

This chain uses TRBV30 with TRBJ2-3, with 11 bases matching TRBD2. J gave up 6 bases and V 3 bases, and 5 bases lay outside the gene matches. The germline V gene encodes CDR1 GTSNPN and CDR2 SVGIG (reference sequence). There are 14 residues in the CDR3. The CDR3 is CAWRLAGGIDTQYF. In DNA, the CDR3 is TGTGCCTGGAGGCTAGCGGGAGGAATTGATACGCAGTATTTT.

The chain carries TRBV30 and TRBJ2-7; D possibly corresponds to TRBD2 (5 bases). V lost 7 bases to trimming and J lost 7 bases, with 14 bases between them. This CDR3 has 11 residues. Germline V lookup: CDR1 GTSNPN, CDR2 SVGIG (reference sequence). This CDR3 reads CASPRGGEQYF. The CDR3 DNA sequence: TGTGCCTCACCTCGGGGTGGGGAGCAGTACTTC.

The rearrangement joins TRBV5-4 to TRBJ2-1, with D hard to call. CDR1 and CDR2 from the germline V gene are SGHNT and YYREEE (reference sequence). The CDR3 extends over 13 amino acids. Trimming removed 0 bases from V and 0 bases from J, with 1 base in between. The CDR3 sequence is CASSLVSYNEQFF. The CDR3 region has the DNA TGTGCCAGCAGCTTGGTCTCCTACAATGAGCAGTTCTTC. Complete variable domain (other parts from reference TRBV5-4 and TRBJ2-1): ETGVTQSPTHLIKTRGQQVTLRCSSQSGHNTVSWYQQALGQGPQFIFQYYREEENGRGNFPPRFSGLQFPNYSSELNVNALELDDSALYLCASSLVSYNEQFFGPGTRLTVL.

As for this clone: The junction departs from the called germline gene at one end, perhaps through a read error. The gene calls are TRBV5-1 and TRBJ2-7; 9 bases match TRBD1. This CDR3 comprises 16 residues. Germline CDR1 and CDR2: SGHRS and YFSETQ. The CDR3 nucleotides read TGCGCCAGCAGCCTTGGATTCGGGACAGGGTCCTTCGAGCAGTACTTC. Amino acids: CASSLGFGTGSFEQYF.

This clone has only one observation. CDR3 residues: CASSVEDRGNSPLHF. For the CDR3, the DNA is TGTGCCAGCAGCGTAGAGGACAGGGGTAATTCACCCCTCCACTTT. The chain employs TRBV9 and TRBJ1-6; 9 bases map to TRBD1. After removal of 0 bases from V and 6 bases from J, the junction contained 1 base not matched to a gene. CDR1 SGDLS and CDR2 YYNGEE come from the germline V gene. The length of the CDR3 is 15 residues.

This rearrangement joins TRBV11-3 to TRBJ2-7, with D perhaps TRBD1 or TRBD2 (5 bases each). The germline CDR1 and CDR2 sequences are SGHNT and YENEEA. V was pared by 5 bases and J by 0 bases, with 14 bases between. This CDR3 region has 15 residues. The CDR3 is CASSPRTGPSYEQYF. The DNA for the CDR3 is TGTGCCAGCAGCCCACGGACGGGGCCCTCCTACGAGCAGTACTTC.

The chain recombines TRBV9 with TRBJ2-1; the D gene is possibly TRBD2 (6 bases). This CDR3 region has 16 residues. The V end lost 2 bases, the J end lost 3 bases, and 15 bases lay between the germline ends. CDR1 and CDR2 (germline): SGDLS, YYNGEE. DNA for the CDR3: TGTGCCAGCAGCGTGACCGGGACTGGCATCTACAATGAGCAGTTCTTC. It yields the protein CASSVTGTGIYNEQFF.

This clone occurred once. The V and J genes are TRBV18 and TRBJ2-5, with TRBD1 matching over 8 bases. V lost 0 bases to trimming and J lost 7 bases; unmatched junction nucleotides: 10. The CDR3 is 16 residues long. From germline, CDR1 is KGHSH and CDR2 LQKENI. CDR3 nucleotides: TGTGCCAGCTCACCACCCGTCCTGAGGCAGGGGGCGACCCAGTACTTC. Encoded protein: CASSPPVLRQGATQYF.

The rearrangement uses TRBV6-4 and TRBJ2-2; no firm D call. CDR3 length equals 12 residues. In germline, CDR1 is MRHNA, CDR2 SNTAGT. V was cut by 4 bases and J by 7 bases, with 7 bases left in between. The CDR3, as DNA: TGTGCCAGCAGTGCAGCTGTCGGGGAGCTGTTTTTT. Amino acids: CASSAAVGELFF.

The V and J genes are TRBV6-5 and TRBJ1-1, with 7 nucleotides matching TRBD1. The germline CDR1 and CDR2 sequences are MNHEY and SVGAGI. This CDR3 is built from 15 residues. After removal of 0 bases from V and 0 bases from J, the junction contained 1 base not matched to a gene. In DNA, the CDR3 is TGTGCCAGCAGTTACTCTAGGGGGCTGAACACTGAAGCTTTCTTT. This codes for CASSYSRGLNTEAFF.

V usage is TRBV5-1 and J usage is TRBJ2-7, with 12 bases identical to TRBD2. The V gene's germline CDR1 is SGHRS and CDR2 YFSETQ. The V segment lost 3 bases and the J segment 4 bases; nucleotides outside the gene matches: 5. CDR3 size: 15 residues. The CDR3 is CASSWAGLAGYEQYF. CDR3 nucleotides: TGCGCCAGCAGCTGGGCGGGACTAGCGGGTTACGAGCAGTACTTC.

This chain joins TRBV19 and TRBJ2-5; D uncertain. V lost 2 bases and J lost 5, with 12 bases in between. Germline CDR1 is LNHDA and CDR2 is SQIVND (reference sequence). CDR3 length equals 14 residues. The CDR3 DNA reads TGTGCCAGTAGTATAAGGTTCCAGCTGGAGACCCAGTACTTC. This translates into CASSIRFQLETQYF.

The J gene is TRBJ1-6, the V gene TRBV18; the match to TRBD1 covers 7 bases. CDR1 and CDR2 (germline): KGHSH, LQKENI. The CDR3 is 19 residues long. With V trimmed by 1 base and J by 0 bases, 9 bases remained unmatched. The CDR3, as DNA: TGTGCCAGCTCACCACTCCCACTACAGGGGAGCTCCTATAATTCACCCCTCCACTTT. Protein product: CASSPLPLQGSSYNSPLHF.

V is TRBV30 and J is TRBJ2-3; a weak D match, TRBD2 (7 bases). The CDR3 totals 13 residues. Germline CDR1 reads GTSNPN; CDR2 reads SVGIG (reference sequence). V gave up 5 bases and J gave up 3 bases, with 12 bases separating them. In DNA form, the CDR3 reads TGTGCCTGGGCGGGGGCCCTAACAGATACGCAGTATTTT. Its translation: CAWAGALTDTQYF.

The chain uses TRBV9 and TRBJ2-7, with D possibly matching TRBD1 (5 bases). This CDR3 contains 14 residues. From germline, CDR1 is SGDLS and CDR2 YYNGEE. Deletions cut 0 bases from V and 2 bases from J, with 9 bases between. The CDR3 here is CASSVGAGPYEQYF. In nucleotides, the CDR3 is TGTGCCAGCAGCGTAGGGGCAGGGCCCTACGAGCAGTACTTC.

This chain uses TRBV2 with TRBJ1-3; D is unresolved. The CDR3 sequence is 14 residues long. Germline CDR1 SNHLY, CDR2 FYNNEI. Trimming cost V 4 bases and J 4 bases, with 11 bases left between them. CDR3 region: CASSGGGHGNTIYF. CDR3 nucleotides: TGTGCCAGCAGTGGGGGAGGGCACGGAAACACCATATATTTT.

The CDR3 loop is CASSQGQEIDTEAFF. The CDR3 DNA follows: TGCGCCAGCAGCCAAGGACAGGAAATAGACACTGAAGCTTTCTTT. The V gene is TRBV4-3, the J gene TRBJ1-1; weak D call: TRBD1 (6 bases). The ends were cut back, 1 base at V and 3 bases at J, with 12 bases in the middle. The CDR3 has 15 residues. Germline CDR1 and CDR2: LGHNA and YSLEER.

The J gene is TRBJ2-1, the V gene TRBV7-9; 8 bases line up with TRBD2. The trim removed 5 bases at V and 3 bases at J, leaving 6 bases unmatched. Germline V gene data show CDR1 as SEHNR and CDR2 as FQNEAQ (reference sequence). This CDR3 region has 15 residues. DNA for the CDR3: TGTGCCAGCAGCCCCGTAGCGGGGTTCTACAATGAGCAGTTCTTC. Protein sequence: CASSPVAGFYNEQFF.

In its sample, this clone was seen once. This chain connects TRBV19 to TRBJ2-2, with 11 bases aligning to TRBD1. This CDR3 region has 17 residues. The V and J ends lost 3 bases and 6 bases, in that order; junction bases with no gene match: 9. Germline V lookup: CDR1 LNHDA, CDR2 SQIVND (reference sequence). CDR3 nucleotide sequence: TGTGCCAGTAGTATTAGGACAGGGGGCAGGTCGTCCGGGGAGCTGTTTTTT. The encoded protein is CASSIRTGGRSSGELFF.

A few counts support this clone. CDR3 nucleotide sequence: TGTGCCAGCAGCTCCACAGGGGGCTCTGGGGCCAACGTCCTGACTTTC. It translates to CASSSTGGSGANVLTF. The chain employs TRBV7-6 and TRBJ2-6; 8 bases fit TRBD1. Unmatched junction bases numbered 2, after V lost 4 bases and J lost 0 bases. Germline-derived CDR1 and CDR2 are SGHVS and FNYEAQ. The CDR3 has 16 amino acids.

V is TRBV7-9 and J is TRBJ2-7; 10 nucleotides match TRBD1. V was pared by 5 bases and J by 5 bases, with 9 bases of the junction left unmatched. Germline loops: CDR1 SEHNR, CDR2 FQNEAQ (reference sequence). There are 15 residues in the CDR3. CDR3 region: CASSTPGTGDHEQYF. For the CDR3, the DNA is TGTGCCAGCAGCACCCCCGGGACAGGGGACCACGAGCAGTACTTC.